The next 14 T cell receptor beta chains were all read from a single sample in a study of cytomegalovirus exposure and HLA in healthy donors. Only in-frame clones appear in the TCRdb table, and some are missing; sequencing was by immunoSEQ multiplex PCR. The sample has about 360,000 clones; approximately 90% are singletons. The sample was PBMCs. The receptor source for this set is a woman in her late teens or twenties in good health and CMV-seronegative.

The V call is TRBV5-1, the J call TRBJ2-7, with 7 positions matching TRBD1. The CDR3 length is 15 residues. Losses at the gene ends were 4 bases for V and 2 bases for J; bases not matched to a gene: 9. Germline-derived CDR1 and CDR2 are SGHRS and YFSETQ. CDR3 in DNA: TGCGCCAGCAGCGGAGCCGGGACAGCCGCCTACGAGCAGTACTTC. It encodes CASSGAGTAAYEQYF.

As regards this clone: Other DNA sequences of this sample code for an identical CDR3. The chain recombines TRBV6-5 with TRBJ2-7, with 9 bases lining up with TRBD1. The V gene end was trimmed by 0 bases and the J gene end by 1 base; junction bases not matched to a gene: 1. Germline lookup yields CDR1 MNHEY and CDR2 SVGAGI. The CDR3 covers 15 residues. CDR3 nucleotide sequence: TGTGCCAGCAGTTACTCCGGACAGGGGTCCTACGAGCAGTACTTC. It is translated as CASSYSGQGSYEQYF.

This clone counts as medium-sized. The sample carries other DNA sequences with the same CDR3. This chain links TRBV5-1 with TRBJ1-1; weak D call: TRBD1 (6 bases). The CDR3 covers 13 residues. The V gene's germline CDR1 is SGHRS and CDR2 YFSETQ. V lost 4 bases and J 1 base, leaving 8 bases between the germline ends. The DNA of the CDR3 is TGCGCCAGCAGCCTGGACAGGAACACTGAAGCTTTCTTT. Its protein product is CASSLDRNTEAFF.

The V call is TRBV5-6, the J call TRBJ1-1, with 8 nucleotides matching TRBD1. J gave up 4 bases and V 4 bases, and 6 bases lay outside the gene matches. Germline CDR1 SGHDT, CDR2 YYEEEE. The CDR3 contains 14 residues. The CDR3 loop reads CASSPTGEATEAFF. The CDR3, as DNA: TGTGCCAGCAGCCCGACAGGGGAGGCCACTGAAGCTTTCTTT.

The V and J genes are TRBV7-9 and TRBJ2-7, with D possibly matching TRBD1 (6 bases). Between the trimmed V and J ends, which lost 4 bases and 2 bases, there was a span of 12 bases. From germline, CDR1 is SEHNR and CDR2 FQNEAQ (reference sequence). The CDR3 is made up of 14 amino acids. The CDR3 DNA sequence: TGTGCCAGCAGCTCCTCAGGGACACCCTACGAGCAGTACTTC. As protein: CASSSSGTPYEQYF.

This chain connects TRBV29-1 to TRBJ2-7; D may be TRBD2 (6 bases). Trimming stripped 4 bases from V and 3 bases from J, with 13 bases between. The CDR3 runs to 13 residues. CDR1 SQVTM and CDR2 ANQGSEA come from the germline V gene. The CDR3 nucleotides are TGCAGCGTTGCTGGTAGCGGAGGCTACGAGCAGTACTTC. As protein: CSVAGSGGYEQYF.

This clone came up once. This chain uses TRBV27 with TRBJ2-1, with D possibly being TRBD2 (6 bases). The length of the CDR3 is 16 residues. CDR1 MNHEY and CDR2 SMNVEV come from the germline V gene (reference sequence). V was pared by 0 bases and J by 10 bases, with 19 bases between. CDR3 coding DNA: TGTGCCAGCAGTTTATCCTCCAGCGGGTTTTTAAAAGAGCAGTTCTTC. Protein: CASSLSSSGFLKEQFF.

The chain carries TRBV19 and TRBJ1-2; no reliable D call. The CDR3 spans 13 residues. Trimming pared 5 bases from V and 4 bases from J, leaving 11 bases between. Looked up from germline, CDR1 is LNHDA and CDR2 is SQIVND (reference sequence). This CDR3 reads CASSGIGAYGYTF. The CDR3 DNA reads TGTGCCAGTAGTGGCATCGGAGCCTATGGCTACACCTTC.

This clone was detected once. The rearrangement uses TRBV28 and TRBJ1-2; 8 bases line up with TRBD1. Per germline, CDR1 MDHEN and CDR2 SYDVKM. The V segment lost 6 bases and the J segment 0 bases; nucleotides outside the gene matches: 12. The CDR3 loop spans 17 amino acids. CDR3 loop: CASRPRQGRLSNYGYTF. CDR3 coding DNA: TGTGCCAGCAGGCCCAGACAGGGGCGACTATCTAACTATGGCTACACCTTC.

The genes are TRBV29-1 and TRBJ2-3; 12 positions match TRBD2. This CDR3 is 13 amino acids long. CDR1 is SQVTM and CDR2 is ANQGSEA in the germline V gene. Trimming at V came to 7 bases and at J to 8 bases, leaving 7 bases not matched to a gene. The CDR3 spells CSGTPSGRGTQYF. CDR3 nucleotides: TGCAGCGGTACTCCTAGCGGGAGGGGTACGCAGTATTTT.

The chain joins TRBV9 to TRBJ2-3, with D possibly TRBD1 on 6 matching bases. CDR1 SGDLS and CDR2 YYNGEE come from the germline V gene. V was pared by 4 bases and J by 6 bases, with 18 bases between. CDR3 length equals 15 residues. CDR3 in amino acids: CASSLQGYGQDTQYF. CDR3 coding DNA: TGTGCCAGCAGCCTACAGGGTTACGGGCAGGATACGCAGTATTTT. Full variable domain (remainder filled in from reference TRBV9 and TRBJ2-3): DSGVTQTPKHLITATGQRVTLRCSPRSGDLSVYWYQQSLDQGLQFLIQYYNGEERAKGNILERFSAQQFPDLHSELNLSSLELGDSALYFCASSLQGYGQDTQYFGPGTRLTVL.

This clone was recorded a few times. V gene TRBV10-1 combines with J gene TRBJ2-7; tentatively, D is TRBD1 (5 bases). The CDR3 totals 13 residues. Germline CDR1 and CDR2: WNHNN and SYGVQD (reference sequence). V lost 10 bases to trimming and J lost 2 bases, with 15 bases between them. CDR3 bases: TGCGCCACCAGCCAGGGCTTGACCTACGAGCAGTACTTC. Protein product: CATSQGLTYEQYF.

The J gene is TRBJ2-1, the V gene TRBV7-6; 7 bases match TRBD2. Trimming took 5 bases from V and 10 from J; bases not matched to a gene: 11. From germline, CDR1 is SGHVS and CDR2 FNYEAQ. This CDR3 spans 14 amino acids. For the CDR3, the DNA is TGTGCCAGCAGCAGATTAGCGGGTATAAGCGAGCAGTTCTTC. Its translation is CASSRLAGISEQFF.

This rearrangement joins TRBV6-4 to TRBJ2-3, with 7 bases aligning to TRBD2. After removal of 5 bases from V and 0 bases from J, the junction contained 8 bases not matched to a gene. The CDR3 consists of 16 residues. From germline, CDR1 is MRHNA and CDR2 SNTAGT. The chain's CDR3 is CASSRFGGGSTDTQYF. For the CDR3, the DNA is TGTGCCAGCAGTCGTTTCGGCGGGGGTAGCACAGATACGCAGTATTTT.